One and the same sample provided the 29 T cell receptor beta chains below, sequenced in a study of PD-1 blockade in classical Hodgkin lymphoma. Described time point: cycle 4 day 1 (C4D1), after five to seven weeks of nivolumab. All the patients suffered relapse after autologous stem cell transplantation, and brentuximab vedotin exposure differed. Sequenced by immunoSEQ multiplex PCR; TCRdb stores in-frame clones only, minus some. Among under 50,000 clones listed, roughly two thirds were seen once. The source material was peripheral blood mononuclear cells (PBMCs), sampled before the fourth cycle of nivolumab. The source of these receptors is a human donor with classical Hodgkin lymphoma.

The chain employs TRBV19 and TRBJ2-1; 14 bases fit TRBD2. CDR3 length equals 18 residues. Unmatched junction bases numbered 14, after V lost 7 bases and J lost 6 bases. CDR1 is LNHDA, CDR2 SQIVND, per germline (reference sequence). The DNA of the CDR3 is TGTGCCAGTACGAGGGGACTAGCGGGAGTAGTGGGGGTCAATGAGCAGTTCTTC. Residues: CASTRGLAGVVGVNEQFF.

V is TRBV6-5 and J is TRBJ2-6, with D unresolved. There are 14 residues in the CDR3. Per the germline V gene, CDR1 is MNHEY and CDR2 is SVGAGI. In DNA, the CDR3 is TGTGCTTCCAGGTCCCTGGCGGGGGCCAACGTCCTGACTTTC. It specifies CASRSLAGANVLTF.

The chain recombines TRBV5-5 with TRBJ2-3; 8 bases line up with TRBD2. V lost 4 bases, J lost 4 bases, and 11 bases stayed unmatched. Germline assignment: CDR1 SGHKS and CDR2 YYEKEE (reference sequence). This CDR3 region has 16 residues. CDR3 residues: CASSAGSGTVADTQYF. CDR3 in DNA: TGTGCCAGCAGCGCCGGTAGCGGGACCGTCGCAGATACGCAGTATTTT.

This chain connects TRBV11-3 to TRBJ2-1; TRBD1 matches at 8 bases. The CDR3 runs to 15 residues. In germline, CDR1 is SGHNT, CDR2 YENEEA. The trim removed 2 bases at V and 9 bases at J, leaving 9 bases unmatched. DNA for the CDR3: TGTGCCAGCAGCTTATCAGTTGCAGGGGGCACTGAGCAGTTCTTC. Its protein is CASSLSVAGGTEQFF.

The chain combines TRBV29-1 with TRBJ2-3, with D unclear. Germline V gives CDR1 SQVTM, CDR2 ANQGSEA. V lost 4 bases and J lost 2, with 7 bases in between. The CDR3 is made up of 12 amino acids. The CDR3 spells CSVGASTDTQYF. The CDR3 nucleotides are TGCAGCGTTGGGGCCTCCACAGATACGCAGTATTTT.

The chain has TRBV5-8 and TRBJ1-5; perhaps TRBD1 as D (5 bases). Germline CDR1 is SGHTS and CDR2 is YDEGEE. V lost 3 bases and J 7 bases, leaving 17 bases between the germline ends. The CDR3 is made up of 15 amino acids. CDR3 sequence reads: CASSSDTERVQPQHF. In nucleotides, the CDR3 is TGTGCCAGCAGCTCGGACACGGAGAGGGTCCAGCCCCAGCATTTT.

The V call is TRBV5-1, the J call TRBJ2-3; perhaps TRBD2 as D (6 bases). With 5 bases removed from V and 5 bases from J, the gap between germline ends came to 12 bases. This CDR3 is built from 13 residues. Per the germline V gene, CDR1 is SGHRS and CDR2 is YFSETQ. The CDR3 DNA follows: TGCGCCAGCAGAGGCGGGGCGAAAGATACGCAGTATTTT. It specifies CASRGGAKDTQYF.

V usage is TRBV19 and J usage is TRBJ2-1; the D is unclear. Trimming took 3 bases from V and 4 from J, leaving 13 bases between them. This CDR3 contains 15 residues. Germline V gives CDR1 LNHDA, CDR2 SQIVND (reference sequence). The CDR3 loop reads CASSINQIGYNEQFF. The CDR3 region has the DNA TGTGCCAGTAGTATCAACCAAATAGGGTACAATGAGCAGTTCTTC.

Only a few counts were recorded for this clone. The chain is built from TRBV2 and TRBJ1-1; D is uncertain. The CDR3 loop spans 13 amino acids. Germline CDR1 reads SNHLY; CDR2 reads FYNNEI. With 6 bases removed from V and 1 base from J, the gap between germline ends came to 9 bases. CDR3 region: CASRVRKNTEAFF. The CDR3 nucleotides read TGTGCCAGCAGGGTAAGAAAGAACACTGAAGCTTTCTTT.

This chain joins TRBV6-5 and TRBJ1-3, with D uncertain. V was pared by 0 bases and J by 0 bases, with 9 bases between. Per germline, CDR1 MNHEY and CDR2 SVGAGI. The CDR3 extends over 16 amino acids. The CDR3 sequence is CASSYSSANSGNTIYF. The CDR3 DNA sequence: TGTGCCAGCAGTTACTCCTCAGCGAACTCTGGAAACACCATATATTTT.

This clone was observed a handful of times. This sequence joins TRBV6-5 and TRBJ1-6; tentative D call: TRBD1 (5 bases). CDR1 is MNHEY and CDR2 is SVGAGI in the germline V gene. Trimming cost V 6 bases and J 9 bases, with 9 bases left between them. This CDR3 comprises 12 residues. CDR3 in DNA: TGTGCCAGCAGCCAGGGTTCTTCACCCCTCCACTTT. Protein: CASSQGSSPLHF.

The chain is built from TRBV4-3 and TRBJ2-3; 12 bases are shared with TRBD2. CDR3 length: 14 amino acids. The V gene end was trimmed by 1 base and the J gene end by 14 bases; junction bases not matched to a gene: 7. Germline CDR1 LGHNA, CDR2 YSLEER. The CDR3 region has the DNA TGCGCCAGCAGCCAAGGGACTAGCGGGAACCGGAGGTATTTT. It translates to CASSQGTSGNRRYF.

The chain couples TRBV5-4 to TRBJ1-1; D not certain. CDR1 is SGHNT and CDR2 is YYREEE in the germline V gene (reference sequence). The CDR3 loop spans 15 amino acids. V shed 0 bases and J shed 0 bases, with 9 bases lying between them. CDR3 sequence: CASSLDRHMNTEAFF. Here the CDR3 DNA reads TGTGCCAGCAGCTTGGATCGACATATGAACACTGAAGCTTTCTTT. Based on the CDR3 plus reference TRBV5-4 and TRBJ1-1, the full variable domain is ETGVTQSPTHLIKTRGQQVTLRCSSQSGHNTVSWYQQALGQGPQFIFQYYREEENGRGNFPPRFSGLQFPNYSSELNVNALELDDSALYLCASSLDRHMNTEAFFGQGTRLTVV.

The chain uses TRBV10-3 and TRBJ1-2; 7 nucleotides agree with TRBD1. The CDR3 sequence is 16 residues long. From germline, CDR1 is ENHRY and CDR2 SYGVKD. The J segment lost 4 bases and the V segment lost 10 bases, leaving 18 bases of the junction unmatched. CDR3 DNA sequence: TGTGCCAGCACCCTCGCACCGGGACAGAGTCCCTATGGCTACACCTTC. Amino acids: CASTLAPGQSPYGYTF.

The rearrangement links TRBV28 to TRBJ1-3, with D tentatively TRBD1 (5 bases). The germline CDR1 and CDR2 sequences are MDHEN and SYDVKM. The V and J ends lost 3 bases and 3 bases respectively, with 15 bases between them. This CDR3 is 16 amino acids long. The DNA for the CDR3 is TGTGCCAGCAGTTTCGCCCCCGGGGGATTTGGAAACACCATATATTTT. Translating it yields CASSFAPGGFGNTIYF.

The chain employs TRBV6-1 and TRBJ2-1; 13 bases are a match to TRBD2. In germline, CDR1 is MNHNS, CDR2 SASEGT. With V trimmed by 4 bases and J by 6 bases, 6 bases remained unmatched. The CDR3 loop spans 16 amino acids. The CDR3 spells CASSAHGTSGVNEQFF. The CDR3 nucleotides are TGTGCCAGCAGTGCGCATGGGACTAGCGGGGTCAATGAGCAGTTCTTC.

The rearrangement links TRBV6-5 to TRBJ1-2, with 8 bases matching TRBD1. This CDR3 comprises 13 residues. V gave up 0 bases and J gave up 6 bases; unmatched junction bases: 0. CDR1 MNHEY and CDR2 SVGAGI come from the germline V gene. CDR3 coding DNA: TGTGCCAGCAGTTACTCGGACAGGGATGGCTACACCTTC. This encodes CASSYSDRDGYTF.

V is TRBV28 and J is TRBJ2-5; TRBD2 matches at 7 bases. The germline gives CDR1 MDHEN, CDR2 SYDVKM. The J segment lost 1 base and the V segment lost 10 bases, leaving 6 bases of the junction unmatched. CDR3 length equals 13 residues. CDR3 residues: CAIGSGTQETQYF. The CDR3 DNA reads as TGTGCCATCGGCAGCGGGACCCAAGAGACCCAGTACTTC.

This clone was found once. The V call is TRBV6-5, the J call TRBJ1-2, with a possible D match to TRBD1 (6 bases). Germline V CDR1 and CDR2: MNHEY, SVGAGI. Trimming pared 0 bases from V and 7 bases from J, leaving 15 bases between. This CDR3 has 15 residues. CDR3 bases: TGTGCCAGCAGTTACTCGGCGGGGGGCGGTCTTGGCTACACCTTC. It codes for CASSYSAGGGLGYTF.

This chain links TRBV19 with TRBJ2-6, with 9 bases matching TRBD2. The germline V gene encodes CDR1 LNHDA and CDR2 SQIVND (reference sequence). Trimming cost V 5 bases and J 1 base; bases outside gene matches: 6. The CDR3 totals 17 residues. CDR3 residues: CASSVTSGGSGANVLTF. In DNA form, the CDR3 reads TGTGCCAGTAGTGTGACTAGCGGAGGTTCTGGGGCCAACGTCCTGACTTTC.

V usage is TRBV7-2 and J usage is TRBJ2-7; D gene ambiguous. The CDR3 contains 13 residues. CDR1 and CDR2 (germline): SGHTA, FQGNSA. Trimming removed 0 bases from V and 4 bases from J, with 7 bases in between. CDR3 residues: CASSLAWAYEQYF. Written as DNA, the CDR3 is TGTGCCAGCAGCTTAGCATGGGCATACGAGCAGTACTTC.

This chain links TRBV30 with TRBJ2-3, with D possibly TRBD1 on 6 matching bases. The CDR3 extends over 13 amino acids. V lost 4 bases and J lost 4, with 12 bases in between. The germline V gene encodes CDR1 GTSNPN and CDR2 SVGIG (reference sequence). This chain's CDR3 is CAWTRGRADTQYF. DNA for the CDR3: TGTGCCTGGACCAGGGGCAGAGCAGATACGCAGTATTTT.

The count of this clone is one. This rearrangement joins TRBV30 to TRBJ1-4; maybe TRBD1 (6 bases). The CDR3 extends over 12 amino acids. V lost 5 bases, J lost 8 bases, and 12 bases lay in between. Per the germline V gene, CDR1 is GTSNPN and CDR2 is SVGIG (reference sequence). CDR3 protein: CAWATGKEKLFF. The CDR3 DNA is TGTGCCTGGGCTACAGGGAAGGAAAAACTGTTTTTT.

The V and J genes are TRBV5-1 and TRBJ1-1; TRBD1 matches at 10 bases. The CDR3 covers 17 residues. CDR1 is SGHRS, CDR2 YFSETQ, per germline. V lost 3 bases to trimming and J lost 3 bases; unmatched junction nucleotides: 11. The CDR3 DNA follows: TGCGCCAGCAGCTACGGGACAGGGGCTCTTTTTTACACTGAAGCTTTCTTT. Its protein is CASSYGTGALFYTEAFF.

The chain joins TRBV5-6 to TRBJ2-7, with D perhaps TRBD1 (6 bases). V lost 4 bases and J lost 3, with 29 bases in between. The CDR3 is made up of 19 amino acids. Germline V gene data show CDR1 as SGHDT and CDR2 as YYEEEE. CDR3 amino acids: CASSPWTVSYARSRYEQYF. The CDR3, as DNA: TGTGCCAGCAGCCCGTGGACAGTTTCCTACGCTCGGTCACGCTACGAGCAGTACTTC.

The chain carries TRBV5-1 and TRBJ2-1; D perhaps matches TRBD2 (6 bases). The V end was cut by 9 bases, the J end by 2 bases, with 18 bases between. The germline V gene has CDR1 SGHRS and CDR2 YFSETQ. The CDR3 sequence is 15 residues long. The CDR3 sequence is CATSAVGSPYNEQFF. CDR3 coding DNA: TGCGCCACCTCCGCGGTCGGGAGCCCCTACAATGAGCAGTTCTTC. The full variable domain, rest sourced from reference TRBV5-1 and TRBJ2-1, is KAGVTQTPRYLIKTRGQQVTLSCSPISGHRSVSWYQQTPGQGLQFLFEYFSETQRNKGNFPGRFSGRQFSNSRSEMNVSTLELGDSALYLCATSAVGSPYNEQFFGPGTRLTVL.

This chain joins TRBV29-1 and TRBJ2-1; maybe TRBD1 (5 bases). This CDR3 is built from 14 residues. V lost 3 bases and J 7 bases, leaving 16 bases between the germline ends. The germline V gene encodes CDR1 SQVTM and CDR2 ANQGSEA. The CDR3 coding sequence is TGCAGCGTTGAGGGGCAGGGAAAACTTAATGAGCAGTTCTTC. Amino acid sequence: CSVEGQGKLNEQFF.

The J gene is TRBJ1-5, the V gene TRBV9, with 10 bases lining up with TRBD1. J lost 0 bases, V lost 3 bases, and 6 bases had no gene match. The germline V gene encodes CDR1 SGDLS and CDR2 YYNGEE. This CDR3 has 17 amino acids. The chain's CDR3 is CASSATDRGDSNQPQHF. The CDR3 DNA is TGTGCCAGCAGCGCTACGGACAGGGGGGATAGCAATCAGCCCCAGCATTTT.

The gene calls are TRBV7-2 and TRBJ1-5, with D unresolved. The CDR3 length is 17 residues. Trimming pared 0 bases from V and 0 bases from J, leaving 12 bases between. The germline V gene has CDR1 SGHTA and CDR2 FQGNSA. As DNA, the CDR3 is TGTGCCAGCAGCTTAGCGCCTAGCCCTTATAGCAATCAGCCCCAGCATTTT. It yields the protein CASSLAPSPYSNQPQHF.